Below are 13 T cell receptor beta chains sequenced from a single sample in a study of cytomegalovirus exposure and HLA in healthy donors. TCRdb keeps only in-frame clones here, not all; method: immunoSEQ multiplex PCR. The table includes tens of thousands of clones, roughly 92% detected once. Sequenced: PBMCs. These receptors came from a woman in her 30s in good health and CMV-seropositive.

The chain couples TRBV5-4 to TRBJ2-1; 13 bases agree with TRBD2. The junction had 9 bases not matched to a gene; V was cut back by 0 bases and J by 15 bases. Germline lookup yields CDR1 SGHNT and CDR2 YYREEE (reference sequence). The CDR3 has 15 residues. The CDR3 DNA is TGTGCCAGCAGCTTGGAAACTAGCGGGAGGGCAAAACGGTTCTTC. Its protein product is CASSLETSGRAKRFF.

The rearrangement joins TRBV15 to TRBJ2-3; weak D call: TRBD2 (6 bases). The CDR3 is made up of 18 amino acids. Trimming cost V 0 bases and J 8 bases, with 24 bases left between them. The germline gives CDR1 LNHNV, CDR2 YYDKDF (reference sequence). The CDR3 loop is CATSRDKGSDRTIGTQYF. CDR3 DNA sequence: TGTGCCACCAGCAGAGACAAGGGGTCAGATAGGACTATCGGTACGCAGTATTTT.

The gene calls are TRBV28 and TRBJ1-5; a possible D gene is TRBD1 (5 bases). The length of the CDR3 is 15 residues. Germline CDR1 is MDHEN and CDR2 is SYDVKM. With 2 bases removed from V and 9 bases from J, the gap between germline ends came to 17 bases. CDR3 protein: CASSLRAAGPLPQHF. The DNA of the CDR3 is TGTGCCAGCAGTTTAAGGGCCGCAGGGCCGCTGCCCCAGCATTTT.

The V gene is TRBV11-2, the J gene TRBJ2-1, with 10 bases fitting TRBD2. CDR1 and CDR2 from the germline V gene are SGHAT and FQNNGV. This CDR3 is built from 17 residues. Trimming cost V 5 bases and J 0 bases; bases outside gene matches: 7. This chain's CDR3 is CASSPRLAGSSYNEQFF. The CDR3, as DNA: TGTGCCAGCAGCCCGAGACTAGCGGGCAGCTCCTACAATGAGCAGTTCTTC.

The rearrangement joins TRBV28 to TRBJ1-2, with TRBD1 identical over 12 bases. The V segment lost 6 bases and the J segment 7 bases; nucleotides outside the gene matches: 6. In germline, CDR1 is MDHEN, CDR2 SYDVKM. The CDR3 has 14 residues. This CDR3 is CASSGGQGAVGYTF. The CDR3 nucleotides are TGTGCCAGCAGCGGGGGACAGGGGGCGGTTGGCTACACCTTC.

The V gene is TRBV18, the J gene TRBJ2-2; 7 nucleotides match TRBD2. This CDR3 spans 19 amino acids. Germline CDR1 and CDR2: KGHSH and LQKENI. Unmatched junction bases numbered 11, after V lost 1 base and J lost 0 bases. For the CDR3, the DNA is TGTGCCAGCTCACCACGATTCGACAGAGGGAGGGCGAACACCGGGGAGCTGTTTTTT. Translation: CASSPRFDRGRANTGELFF.

The chain employs TRBV9 and TRBJ1-1; D possibly corresponds to TRBD1 (6 bases). Trimming took off 3 bases at V and 3 bases at J, with 15 bases between the two ends. Germline CDR1 is SGDLS and CDR2 is YYNGEE. The CDR3 is made up of 15 amino acids. CDR3 in amino acids: CASSAHGTKDTEAFF. The DNA of the CDR3 is TGTGCCAGCAGCGCCCACGGGACAAAAGACACTGAAGCTTTCTTT.

This chain connects TRBV30 to TRBJ2-6; no reliable D call. Trimming left V 5 bases short and J 4 bases short, with 3 bases between. CDR3 length: 11 amino acids. Looked up from germline, CDR1 is GTSNPN and CDR2 is SVGIG (reference sequence). The CDR3 here is CAWAGANVLTF. The CDR3 DNA sequence: TGTGCCTGGGCGGGGGCCAACGTCCTGACTTTC.

This chain joins TRBV2 and TRBJ2-5, with D perhaps matching TRBD2 (5 bases). V was shortened by 7 bases and J by 1 base, with 7 bases between the two germline ends. CDR3 length: 12 residues. CDR1 is SNHLY, CDR2 FYNNEI, per germline. Written as DNA, the CDR3 is TGTGCCAGCATCGGGGTCCAAGAGACCCAGTACTTC. The encoded protein is CASIGVQETQYF.

The V and J genes are TRBV19 and TRBJ1-2; D perhaps matches TRBD1 (6 bases). Germline-derived CDR1 and CDR2 are LNHDA and SQIVND (reference sequence). This CDR3 contains 14 residues. V was cut by 1 base and J by 8 bases, with 14 bases left in between. This chain's CDR3 is CASSIGRGARGYTF. Written as DNA, the CDR3 is TGTGCCAGTAGTATAGGTCGGGGGGCAAGAGGCTACACCTTC.

This chain uses TRBV21-1 with TRBJ1-2; the DNA was not used to check the table's D call, TRBD1. TRBV21-1 is assigned pseudogene status. CDR3 length: 14 residues. The CDR3 coding sequence is TGTGCCAGCAGCAGACAGGGGGTGGCGGATGGCTACACCTTC. This gives the protein CASSRQGVADGYTF.

J is TRBJ2-5 and V is TRBV28; 7 bases line up with TRBD1. Germline V gives CDR1 MDHEN, CDR2 SYDVKM. Trimming at V came to 6 bases and at J to 3 bases, leaving 10 bases not matched to a gene. The CDR3 has 15 residues. CDR3 nucleotide sequence: TGTGCCAGCAGCACTGACAGGGCCTTTAAAGAGACCCAGTACTTC. Translated, it gives CASSTDRAFKETQYF.

The gene calls are TRBV13 and TRBJ2-2; 10 bases align to TRBD2. CDR3 length: 15 residues. Germline V gives CDR1 PRHDT, CDR2 FYEKMQ (reference sequence). After removal of 3 bases from V and 4 bases from J, the junction contained 2 bases not matched to a gene. CDR3 DNA: TGTGCCAGCAGCTTCAGCGGGAGGGCCACCGGGGAGCTGTTTTTT. Encoded protein: CASSFSGRATGELFF.